The 2 T cell receptor beta chains in this list originate from one sample, sequenced in a study of CD8 T cells in Susac syndrome. After extraction with the RNeasy kit, roughly 0.5 to 1 ug of the RNA was reverse transcribed using random hexamers. A single record per CDR3 protein comes from TCRdb applying MiXCR to the immunoSEQ multiplex PCR reads. The sample includes about 120,000 distinct CDR3 sequences, around 94% seen only once; the top ten take around 0.2%. The sequenced sample was CD8+ T cells from PBMCs. These receptors originate from a human donor with Susac syndrome.

As regards this clonotype: Without the conserved terminal phenylalanine or tryptophan, this CDR3 likely stems from a read error. The V call is TRBV29-1, the J call TRBJ2-7, with 7 bases matching TRBD2. The junction had 9 bases not matched to a gene; V was cut back by 8 bases and J by 2 bases. Germline V gives CDR1 SQVTM, CDR2 ANQGSEA. CDR3 length equals 13 residues. CDR3 sequence (DNA): TGCAGCCACACAACTGCGGGGGCCTACGAGCAGTACTCC. Its translation: CSHTTAGAYEQYS.

This clonotype was detected a few times. The rearrangement links TRBV2 to TRBJ1-2, with 9 bases lining up with TRBD1. The trim removed 1 base at V and 0 bases at J, leaving 12 bases unmatched. The CDR3 runs to 19 residues. Germline-derived CDR1 and CDR2 are SNHLY and FYNNEI. CDR3 loop: CASSEEGGQGNLANYGYTF. Here the CDR3 DNA reads TGTGCCAGCAGTGAAGAAGGAGGACAGGGGAACTTAGCTAACTATGGCTACACCTTC.